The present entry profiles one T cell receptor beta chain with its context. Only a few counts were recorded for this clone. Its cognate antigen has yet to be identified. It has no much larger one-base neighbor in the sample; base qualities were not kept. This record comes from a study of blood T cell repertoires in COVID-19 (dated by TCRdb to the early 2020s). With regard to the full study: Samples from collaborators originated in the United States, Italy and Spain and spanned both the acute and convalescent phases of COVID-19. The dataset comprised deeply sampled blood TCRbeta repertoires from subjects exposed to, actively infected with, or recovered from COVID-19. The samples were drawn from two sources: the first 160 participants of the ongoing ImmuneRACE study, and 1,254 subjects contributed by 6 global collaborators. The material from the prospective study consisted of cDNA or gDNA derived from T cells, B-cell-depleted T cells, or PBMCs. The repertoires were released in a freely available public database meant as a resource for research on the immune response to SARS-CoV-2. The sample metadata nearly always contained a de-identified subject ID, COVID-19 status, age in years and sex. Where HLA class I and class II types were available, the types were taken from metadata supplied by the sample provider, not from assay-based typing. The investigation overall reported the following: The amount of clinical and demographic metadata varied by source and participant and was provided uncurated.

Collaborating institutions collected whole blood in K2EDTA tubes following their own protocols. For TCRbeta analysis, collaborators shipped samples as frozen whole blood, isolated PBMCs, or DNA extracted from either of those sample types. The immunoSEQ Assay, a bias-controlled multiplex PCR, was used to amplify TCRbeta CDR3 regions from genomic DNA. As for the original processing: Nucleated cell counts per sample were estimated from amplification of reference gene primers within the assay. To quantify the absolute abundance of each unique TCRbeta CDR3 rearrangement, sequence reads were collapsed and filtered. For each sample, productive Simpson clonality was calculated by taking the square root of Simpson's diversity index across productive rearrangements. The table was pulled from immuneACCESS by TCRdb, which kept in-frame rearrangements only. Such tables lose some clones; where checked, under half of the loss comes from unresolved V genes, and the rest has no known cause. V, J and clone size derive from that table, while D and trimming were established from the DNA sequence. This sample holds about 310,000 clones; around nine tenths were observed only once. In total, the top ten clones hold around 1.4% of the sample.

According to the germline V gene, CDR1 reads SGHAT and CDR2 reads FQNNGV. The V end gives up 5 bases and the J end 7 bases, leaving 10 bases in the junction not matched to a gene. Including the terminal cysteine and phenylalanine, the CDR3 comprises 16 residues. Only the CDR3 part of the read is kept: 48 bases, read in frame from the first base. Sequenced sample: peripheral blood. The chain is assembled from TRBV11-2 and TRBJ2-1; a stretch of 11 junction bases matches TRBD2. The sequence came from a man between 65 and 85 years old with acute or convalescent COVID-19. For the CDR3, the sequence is CASSPLLAGAANEQFF. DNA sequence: TGTGCCAGCAGCCCCCTACTAGCGGGAGCAGCTAATGAGCAGTTCTTC.